A selection of T cell receptor beta chains follows, all from one sample in a study of T cell clones after liver transplantation. Using immunoSEQ multiplex PCR, the repertoire was profiled, and TCRdb retains in-frame clones only, with some absent. The table has around 19,000 clones, roughly 88% seen once. Material: CD8+ T cells from blood, obtained before liver transplant. The origin of the receptors is a human donor who received a liver transplant. Each CDR3 is given with its conserved first and last residue. The D gene is left open where the match is weak. Clone size is given for some rows only: seen once, a few or many times, or a class if the clone is expanded.

j_gene: TRBJ2-7
v_gene: TRBV5-4
d_gene: TRBD2
abundance: -
CDR3nt: TGTGCCAGCAGCCCTACCCTCCTAGCGGCGGCCTACGAGCAGTACTTC
CDR3aa: CASSPTLLAAAYEQYF

j_gene: TRBJ2-1
v_gene: TRBV9
d_gene: TRBD2
abundance: -
CDR3nt: TGTGCCAGCAGCCCCCGACTAGCGGGGGTCTACAATGAGCAGTTCTTC
CDR3aa: CASSPRLAGVYNEQFF

j_gene: TRBJ2-1
v_gene: TRBV9
d_gene: -
abundance: once
CDR3nt: TGTGCCAGCAGCTCTCAAGGGGCTGTCGGCTACAATGAGCAGTTCTTC
CDR3aa: CASSSQGAVGYNEQFF

j_gene: TRBJ2-7
v_gene: TRBV5-6
d_gene: -
abundance: -
CDR3nt: TGTGCCAGCAGCCCGTGGGGGTCAGGCGAGCAGTACTTC
CDR3aa: CASSPWGSGEQYF

j_gene: TRBJ2-1
v_gene: TRBV5-1
d_gene: -
abundance: -
CDR3nt: TGCGCCAGCAGCTTGGCCGGGGCTCGTTTAACACCCTCCTACAATGAGCAGTTCTTC
CDR3aa: CASSLAGARLTPSYNEQFF

j_gene: TRBJ2-2
v_gene: TRBV4-3
d_gene: -
abundance: -
CDR3nt: TGCGCCAGCAGCACCTTGAAGGGGTACACCGGGGAGCTGTTTTTT
CDR3aa: CASSTLKGYTGELFF

j_gene: TRBJ1-5
v_gene: TRBV28
d_gene: TRBD1
abundance: -
CDR3nt: TGTGCCAGCAGTGTTGACAGGGTCGTGGGGGGTAGCAATCAGCCCCAGCATTTT
CDR3aa: CASSVDRVVGGSNQPQHF

j_gene: TRBJ1-5
v_gene: TRBV25-1
d_gene: -
abundance: -
CDR3nt: TGTGCCAGCGAAGAAGGGGGTGGTAGCAATCAGCCCCAGCATTTT
CDR3aa: CASEEGGGSNQPQHF

j_gene: TRBJ1-1
v_gene: TRBV19
d_gene: TRBD1
abundance: -
CDR3nt: TGTGCCAGTAGTATCCTACAGGGGGCCTGGGGAGCTTTCTTT
CDR3aa: CASSILQGAWGAFF

j_gene: TRBJ2-1
v_gene: TRBV28
d_gene: TRBD1
abundance: -
CDR3nt: TGTGCCAGCAGTACTCACCGACAGGGGAGAGACTACAATGAGCAGTTCTTC
CDR3aa: CASSTHRQGRDYNEQFF

j_gene: TRBJ2-3
v_gene: TRBV10-3
d_gene: TRBD2
abundance: -
CDR3nt: TGTGCCATCAGTGATACCGGGACTAGCGGGAGGAGCACAGATACGCAGTATTTT
CDR3aa: CAISDTGTSGRSTDTQYF

j_gene: TRBJ2-1
v_gene: TRBV19
d_gene: TRBD2
abundance: -
CDR3nt: TGTGCCAGTAGTTGGACTAGCGGGAGCTCCTACAATGAGCAGTTCTTC
CDR3aa: CASSWTSGSSYNEQFF

j_gene: TRBJ2-7
v_gene: TRBV28
d_gene: -
abundance: -
CDR3nt: TGTGCCAGCAGCCTCTTTTACGAGCAGTACTTC
CDR3aa: CASSLFYEQYF

j_gene: TRBJ2-6
v_gene: TRBV9
d_gene: -
abundance: -
CDR3nt: TGTGCCAGCAGCACTACTAAGGAGGTCCCCTCGCCCAACGTCCTGACTTTC
CDR3aa: CASSTTKEVPSPNVLTF

j_gene: TRBJ2-1
v_gene: TRBV2
d_gene: TRBD2
abundance: -
CDR3nt: TGTGCCAGCATCTTTAGCGGGATGAGCTACAATGAGCAGTTCTTC
CDR3aa: CASIFSGMSYNEQFF

j_gene: TRBJ2-3
v_gene: TRBV6-5
d_gene: -
abundance: -
CDR3nt: TGTGCCAGCAGTTACGGGGGGTTCCCAGATACGCAGTATTTT
CDR3aa: CASSYGGFPDTQYF

j_gene: TRBJ1-2
v_gene: TRBV2
d_gene: TRBD1
abundance: -
CDR3nt: TGTGCCAGCAGTGATCCAGGGGGCGCGGGTAGCTACACCTTC
CDR3aa: CASSDPGGAGSYTF

j_gene: TRBJ2-3
v_gene: TRBV5-1
d_gene: -
abundance: -
CDR3nt: TGCGCCAGCAGCTTAGACCCAGCTAGCACAGATACGCAGTATTTT
CDR3aa: CASSLDPASTDTQYF

j_gene: TRBJ2-7
v_gene: TRBV28
d_gene: -
abundance: few
CDR3nt: TGTGCCAGCAGTTTTTTCTACGAGCAGTACTTC
CDR3aa: CASSFFYEQYF

j_gene: TRBJ1-4
v_gene: TRBV5-1
d_gene: -
abundance: -
CDR3nt: TGCGCCAGCAGCTTGCGGCAAGGTGAAAAACTGTTTTTT
CDR3aa: CASSLRQGEKLFF

j_gene: TRBJ2-7
v_gene: TRBV28
d_gene: -
abundance: -
CDR3nt: TGTGCCAGCGGCCACTTTGCCTACGAGCAGTACTTC
CDR3aa: CASGHFAYEQYF

j_gene: TRBJ2-1
v_gene: TRBV7-8
d_gene: TRBD2
abundance: -
CDR3nt: TGTGCCAGCAGCTCTGCGGTCTCTAGCGGGAGTAGGGTGGAGTTCTTC
CDR3aa: CASSSAVSSGSRVEFF

j_gene: TRBJ1-2
v_gene: TRBV28
d_gene: -
abundance: -
CDR3nt: TGTGCCAGCAGTTTATCAGGGGAAGGCTACACCTTC
CDR3aa: CASSLSGEGYTF

j_gene: TRBJ1-1
v_gene: TRBV7-9
d_gene: -
abundance: -
CDR3nt: TGTGCCAGCAGCCTTACGGACGACACAGTGGCTTTCTTT
CDR3aa: CASSLTDDTVAFF

j_gene: TRBJ2-1
v_gene: TRBV30
d_gene: -
abundance: -
CDR3nt: TGTGCCTGGAGTTCTTTGAACAGGGCCTACAATGAGCAGTTCTTC
CDR3aa: CAWSSLNRAYNEQFF

j_gene: TRBJ2-7
v_gene: TRBV13
d_gene: TRBD1
abundance: -
CDR3nt: TGTGCCAGCAGCTTAGGGGACAGGGGATTCTACGAGCAGTACTTC
CDR3aa: CASSLGDRGFYEQYF

j_gene: TRBJ1-2
v_gene: TRBV7-9
d_gene: -
abundance: -
CDR3nt: TGTGCCAGCATCAACTCGAACTATGGCTACACCTTC
CDR3aa: CASINSNYGYTF

j_gene: TRBJ2-1
v_gene: TRBV2
d_gene: -
abundance: -
CDR3nt: TGTGCCAGCAGTGAACTGGGAGAGCAGTTCTTC
CDR3aa: CASSELGEQFF

j_gene: TRBJ2-7
v_gene: TRBV5-1
d_gene: TRBD2
abundance: -
CDR3nt: TGCGCCAGCAGCTGGCGGGAGGGCCCGCTCGAGCAGTACTTC
CDR3aa: CASSWREGPLEQYF

j_gene: TRBJ1-1
v_gene: TRBV19
d_gene: -
abundance: -
CDR3nt: TGTGCCAGTAGTACTACAGGGTGGACTGAAGCTTTCTTT
CDR3aa: CASSTTGWTEAFF

j_gene: TRBJ1-5
v_gene: TRBV28
d_gene: -
abundance: -
CDR3nt: TGTGCCAGCATGGGGGACATGGGGGTTAATTGGGGCAATCAGCCCCAGCATTTT
CDR3aa: CASMGDMGVNWGNQPQHF

j_gene: TRBJ1-5
v_gene: TRBV19
d_gene: -
abundance: -
CDR3nt: TGTGCCAGTGGGCAGGGCAATCAGCCCCAGCATTTT
CDR3aa: CASGQGNQPQHF

j_gene: TRBJ2-1
v_gene: TRBV7-8
d_gene: -
abundance: -
CDR3nt: TGTGCCAGCAGCCCCGACTTTTCCTTTTACAATGAGCAGTTCTTC
CDR3aa: CASSPDFSFYNEQFF

j_gene: TRBJ2-4
v_gene: TRBV4-3
d_gene: -
abundance: -
CDR3nt: TGCGCCAGCAGCGAGGGGCGGGTAAACATTCAGTACTTC
CDR3aa: CASSEGRVNIQYF

j_gene: TRBJ1-1
v_gene: TRBV7-6
d_gene: -
abundance: few
CDR3nt: TGTGCCAGCAGCTTAAGTAAGTCGGCTGAAGCTTTCTTT
CDR3aa: CASSLSKSAEAFF

j_gene: TRBJ2-2
v_gene: TRBV27
d_gene: -
abundance: -
CDR3nt: TGTGCCAGCAGGATACTAGGTTCCGGGGAGCTGTTTTTT
CDR3aa: CASRILGSGELFF

j_gene: TRBJ2-7
v_gene: TRBV11-2
d_gene: -
abundance: -
CDR3nt: TGTGCCAGCAGCCTGGACCGCGAGCAGTACTTC
CDR3aa: CASSLDREQYF

j_gene: TRBJ2-5
v_gene: TRBV4-3
d_gene: TRBD2
abundance: -
CDR3nt: TGCGCCAGCAGCCAAGACTTCCTAGCGGGAGAAGAGACCCAGTACTTC
CDR3aa: CASSQDFLAGEETQYF

j_gene: TRBJ2-7
v_gene: TRBV27
d_gene: TRBD2
abundance: -
CDR3nt: TGTGCCAGCAGTTTATGGTCTAGCGGGGGTTTCTACGAGCAGTACTTC
CDR3aa: CASSLWSSGGFYEQYF

j_gene: TRBJ2-1
v_gene: TRBV19
d_gene: TRBD2
abundance: once
CDR3nt: TGTGCTAGCGGGGGCCTCCCCAATGAGCAGTTCTTC
CDR3aa: CASGGLPNEQFF

j_gene: TRBJ1-2
v_gene: TRBV6-1
d_gene: TRBD1
abundance: -
CDR3nt: TGTGCCAGCCACCGGGACAGGGCCTCCTTTGATGGCTACACCTTC
CDR3aa: CASHRDRASFDGYTF